This T cell receptor beta chain was found in a study of T cell changes during pregnancy in multiple sclerosis (dated by TCRdb to about 2019). For the wider study: In women with multiple sclerosis, the researchers looked at how the T cell repertoire shifted as pregnancy progressed.

Of note for this clone: What antigen it recognizes has not been identified. Per-base qualities were not stored, and no clone one base away is much larger.

The library was generated by the immunoSEQ multiplex PCR assay. Here the immuneACCESS table is served through TCRdb, limited to in-frame sequences with V and J called. Missing clones are a known gap in these copies; in checked studies unresolved V genes cover under half, and the rest lacks a known reason. The sample yields roughly 84,000 clones; 93% were counted once. Of the sample, 1.2% to 1.5% is held by the ten largest clones. Trimming at the junction amounts to 0 bases on V and 4 bases on J, and the germline ends lie 12 bases apart. The CDR3 runs 15 residues from the cysteine to the phenylalanine. The sequence is cut down to CDR3 DNA, 45 bases in frame from base 1. The germline V gene gives CDR1 as SGHDT and CDR2 as YYEEEE.

The material was peripheral blood, obtained in the third trimester of pregnancy. The clonotype comes from a female donor in good health, enrolled as a control in a pregnancy study. This chain joins TRBV5-6 to TRBJ2-3; the best D guess is TRBD1, with 5 bases matching. The nucleotides read TGTGCCAGCAGCTTGGGTAGGGGCATATCAGATACGCAGTATTTT. The translation is CASSLGRGISDTQYF.